This T cell receptor beta chain appears in the sequencing data of a study of cytomegalovirus exposure and HLA in healthy donors. Trimming took 4 bases from V and 4 from J; bases not matched to a gene: 13. The CDR3 totals 17 residues. CDR1 and CDR2 (germline): SGHDN, FVKESK. Both 60 Vbeta primers and 13 Jbeta primers went into the PCR. Method: immunoSEQ multiplex PCR; TCRdb's copy keeps in-frame clones and lacks some. The sample carries fewer than 150,000 clones, about 80% recorded once. Regarding the study as a whole: In terms of immune exposure information, only CMV serostatus was available. TCR beta sequences numbering roughly 16,000 were associated with HLA alleles at 0.05 false discovery rate in a later analysis. Common viral pathogens seemed, in a later analysis, to connect with several of the most significant clusters. According to a later analysis, donors in an Asian-associated ancestry cluster reportedly had fewer N-insertions than the roughly 670-donor mean.

Note on this clone: The antigen is not known.

The sequencing input was PBMCs. The chain joins TRBV14 to TRBJ2-1, with TRBD2 matching 7 bases. The sequence derives from a man in his thirties or forties in good health and CMV-seronegative. The CDR3 region is CASSLGWAGEGYNEQFF. CDR3 DNA: TGTGCCAGCAGCCTAGGTTGGGCGGGAGAGGGATACAATGAGCAGTTCTTC.